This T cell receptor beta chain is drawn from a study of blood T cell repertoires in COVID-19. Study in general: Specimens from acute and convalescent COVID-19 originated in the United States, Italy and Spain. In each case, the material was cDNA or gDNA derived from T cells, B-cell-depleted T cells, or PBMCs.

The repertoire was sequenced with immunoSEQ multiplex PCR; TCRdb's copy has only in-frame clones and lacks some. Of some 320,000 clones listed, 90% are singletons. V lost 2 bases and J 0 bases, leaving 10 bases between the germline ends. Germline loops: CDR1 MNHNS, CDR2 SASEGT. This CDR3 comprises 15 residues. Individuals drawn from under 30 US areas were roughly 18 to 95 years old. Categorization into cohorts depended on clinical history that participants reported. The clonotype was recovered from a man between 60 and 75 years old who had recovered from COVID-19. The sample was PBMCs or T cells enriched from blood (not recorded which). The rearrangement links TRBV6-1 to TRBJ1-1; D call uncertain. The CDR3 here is CASSEKGDLNTEAFF. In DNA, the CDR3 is TGTGCCAGCAGTGAAAAGGGAGATCTGAACACTGAAGCTTTCTTT.